These 3 T cell receptor beta chains share one sample of origin, sequenced in a study of shared T cell receptors in the human thymus. TCRdb's table, derived via immunoSEQ multiplex PCR, lists solely in-frame clones and lacks some. The profile covers hundreds of thousands of clones, with around 87% appearing a single time and roughly 0.0087% taken by the ten largest. These data also featured in a second study, about human thymus T cells.

Sequencing used thymocytes. Receptor source: a boy in the first two years of life with a congenital heart defect.

This chain joins TRBV9 and TRBJ2-2, with 12 nucleotides matching TRBD2. The CDR3 length is 19 residues. The V gene end was trimmed by 4 bases and the J gene end by 3 bases; junction bases not matched to a gene: 13. The V gene's germline CDR1 is SGDLS and CDR2 YYNGEE. The CDR3 is CASSTRTSGTFKDTGELFF. CDR3 DNA: TGTGCCAGCAGCACAAGGACTAGCGGGACCTTCAAGGACACCGGGGAGCTGTTTTTT. The whole variable domain, filled in from reference TRBV9 and TRBJ2-2, reads DSGVTQTPKHLITATGQRVTLRCSPRSGDLSVYWYQQSLDQGLQFLIQYYNGEERAKGNILERFSAQQFPDLHSELNLSSLELGDSALYFCASSTRTSGTFKDTGELFFGEGSRLTVL.

This chain uses TRBV5-6 with TRBJ2-3, with D possibly matching TRBD1 (5 bases). V dropped 2 bases and J dropped 2 bases, with 15 bases sitting between them. The germline gives CDR1 SGHDT, CDR2 YYEEEE. This CDR3 spans 16 amino acids. The CDR3 sequence is CASSLRRVPYTDTQYF. CDR3 DNA sequence: TGTGCCAGCAGCTTACGCAGGGTCCCTTACACAGATACGCAGTATTTT.

The rearrangement uses TRBV18 and TRBJ2-1; D might be TRBD2 (7 bases). With 4 bases removed from V and 4 bases from J, the gap between germline ends came to 26 bases. The CDR3 length is 19 residues. CDR1 is KGHSH, CDR2 LQKENI, per germline. The CDR3 is CASSHHMVYAGAGYNEQFF. CDR3 nucleotides: TGTGCCAGCTCACACCATATGGTTTACGCGGGGGCAGGTTACAATGAGCAGTTCTTC.